Listed here is a single T cell receptor beta chain. This clone was observed a handful of times. There is no known antigen for this receptor. It has no much larger one-base neighbor in the sample; base qualities were not kept. The CDR3 spans 15 residues, from the cysteine through the phenylalanine. Only the CDR3 region is kept as DNA, spanning 45 bases read in frame from base 1. The germline V gene encodes CDR1 MDHEN and CDR2 SYDVKM. Cut back by 2 bases and 2 bases, the V and J ends lie 10 bases apart. The data stem from a study of metastatic and nonmetastatic thyroid tumors (dated by TCRdb to the early 2020s). The study in broad terms: For patients with malignant and with benign thyroid disease, the researchers compared repertoires between peripheral blood samples and tumor or nodule tissue samples. The full study reports these points: In both blood and tumor samples, malignant tumors were reported to have significantly higher TCR beta diversity than benign nodules.

No treatment had been received by any patient before thyroid surgery. Using T-cell receptor beta sequencing, the researchers looked back retrospectively at clinical samples from patients, gathered between about 2012 and 2018. The library was produced with PCR. Sequenced using an Illumina HiSeq 4000. High-throughput sequencing was used to profile the CDR3 region of the TCR beta-chain in every patient. In the authors' own workflow: A classifier to discriminate distant-metastatic papillary thyroid cancer patients was built from CDR3 differences across clinicopathological groups. Repertoire diversity was assessed with the Shannon index, and tumor-blood repertoire similarity with the Morisita-Horn index. TCRdb reworked the public reads: Q25 trimming with fastp, MiXCR clone assembly, productive beta chains retained. TCRdb's processing, not the authors' own work, is the source of the V and J calls. For this sample the table gives roughly 89,000 clones, of which around 13% were detected only once. The top ten constitute around 9% of the sample.

The sequenced sample consisted of tumor tissue. The TCR sequence derives from a female donor with papillary thyroid cancer or a benign thyroid nodule (not recorded which). Some clones in this sample may be carry-over from other donors' samples. The sequence is built from TRBV28 and TRBJ1-3; the D gene assignment is ambiguous. The CDR3 protein: CASSLEYVPGNTIYF. The DNA is as follows: TGTGCCAGCAGTTTAGAGTACGTGCCTGGAAACACCATATATTTT.